This entry describes one T cell receptor beta chain. This clone's antigen is unknown. A much more abundant neighbour one base away suggests this may be a read error. A constant-region primer and ProtoScript II reverse transcriptase were used to reverse-transcribe TCRbeta-specific cDNA from about 500 ng total RNA. Three nested multiplex PCR rounds, following a slightly modified ARM-PCR procedure, were used to build the TCRbeta libraries. Each of the first two PCR rounds ran for about 9 cycles and used multiplex TRBV1-TRBV30 forward primers together with a Cbeta reverse primer. A final 25-cycle PCR with Deep VentR polymerase added sample barcodes and Illumina adapters. Before sequencing, amplicons of 200-500 bp were gel-purified using a QIAquick gel extraction kit. The TCRbeta amplicons were sequenced with 250-bp paired-end reads on an Illumina HiSeq 2500. The authors processed their data as follows. To recover full CDR3 sequences, reads were quality-trimmed using Trimmomatic v0.33 and paired reads were then merged using FLASH v1.2.11. V, D and J germline segments were assigned to the rearranged TCRbeta sequences by MiGEC v1.2.1b. Clonotype statistics, along with Shannon-Wiener diversity indices, were calculated using VDJtools v1.0.0. To cut down on sampling bias, every analysis after diversity analysis relied on just the 250 most abundant clonotypes from each sample. TCRdb handled the public reads itself, with Q25 trimming in fastp and clone calling in MiXCR, and kept productive beta chains. Rows matching on CDR3 protein sequence are summarized as one entry with the most common DNA and genes. TCRdb, not the original authors, processed these V and J calls. The sample includes around 210,000 distinct CDR3 sequences, with about two thirds observed a single time. Approximately 6.6% of the sample belongs to the ten largest clones.

The CDR3 runs 12 residues from the cysteine to the phenylalanine. Only the CDR3 region is kept as DNA, spanning 36 bases read in frame from base 1. The germline V gene (reference sequence) supplies CDR1 SEHNR and CDR2 FQNEAQ. The sample originates from a study of tumor-infiltrating lymphocytes in primary liver carcinoma (dated by TCRdb to between 2016 and 2019). For the study in its entirety: Between late 2015 and early 2016, roughly 5 patients in China with histopathologically diagnosed primary liver carcinoma had their tumors surgically resected. High reproducibility was observed for the technical replicate repertoires, with mean shared-clone rates approximately 0.9 and correlation coefficients above 0.95. For each liver tumor, the study sampled five regions along with adjacent normal tissue and blood, and applied TCRbeta repertoire sequencing, expression microarrays and whole-exome sequencing. Hepatocellular carcinoma (four) or combined HCC and intrahepatic cholangiocarcinoma (one) was present in the five patients, who were three men and two women aged 30 to 69 years. The five patients had tumors staged T1-T3 N0M0, with maximum diameters ranging from roughly 4.2 to 10 cm. Each sample produced about 3.65 to 7.5 million productive TCRbeta reads, and read depth showed no significant difference between tissue types. A total of roughly 35 specimens from 5 patients underwent TCRbeta repertoire sequencing, comprising about 25 tumor regions, 5 adjacent noncancerous liver tissues and 5 peripheral blood samples.

Study-wide conclusions, independent of this receptor: Pairs of tumor regions showed greater repertoire overlap (mean around 35%) than tumor-adjacent pairs (about 17%) or tumor-blood pairs (roughly 15%), which is consistent with antigen-driven expansion. A significantly larger repertoire fraction was made up by the top 250 clones in tumors than in blood (p = 0.039). Only five patients were included in the study, and the authors note that the findings should be validated in a larger study. Because the samples were bulk and unsorted, CD4+ and CD8+ T cell repertoires could not be compared. Only the TCR beta chain was sequenced, so true repertoire diversity is likely underestimated because unpaired alpha chains were not captured.

RNA from unsorted whole blood was extracted with TRIzol reagent, and germline DNA was obtained with the DNeasy Blood & Tissue kit. Patients had chronic HBV infection and were treatment-naive at sampling. Before surgery, 4 to 5 milliliters of peripheral blood were collected into K2EDTA tubes. The receptor was derived from an older woman with primary liver carcinoma and hepatitis B virus infection. In this chain, TRBV7-9 is recombined with TRBJ2-1, and possibly TRBD1, on 6 matching bases. Material for sequencing was peripheral blood. Read as DNA, the sequence is TGTGCCAGCAGCTTACAGGGGATCTTTGGGCTCTTC. Its protein is CASSLQGIFGLF.